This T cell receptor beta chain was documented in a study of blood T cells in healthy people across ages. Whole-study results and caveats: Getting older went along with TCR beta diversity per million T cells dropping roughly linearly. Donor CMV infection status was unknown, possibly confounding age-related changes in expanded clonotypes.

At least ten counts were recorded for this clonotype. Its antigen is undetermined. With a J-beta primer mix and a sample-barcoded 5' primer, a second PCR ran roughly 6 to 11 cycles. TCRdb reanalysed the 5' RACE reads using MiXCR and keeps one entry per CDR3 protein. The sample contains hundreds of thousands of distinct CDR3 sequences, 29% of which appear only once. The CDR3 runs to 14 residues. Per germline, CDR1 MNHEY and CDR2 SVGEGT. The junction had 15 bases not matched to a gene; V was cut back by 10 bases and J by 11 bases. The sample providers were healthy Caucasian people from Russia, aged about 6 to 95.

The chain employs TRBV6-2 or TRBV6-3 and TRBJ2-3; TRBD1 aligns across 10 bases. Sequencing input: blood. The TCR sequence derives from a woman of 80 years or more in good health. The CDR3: CATLPGQGYPGQYF. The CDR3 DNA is TGTGCCACCCTCCCGGGACAGGGGTACCCCGGGCAGTATTTT.